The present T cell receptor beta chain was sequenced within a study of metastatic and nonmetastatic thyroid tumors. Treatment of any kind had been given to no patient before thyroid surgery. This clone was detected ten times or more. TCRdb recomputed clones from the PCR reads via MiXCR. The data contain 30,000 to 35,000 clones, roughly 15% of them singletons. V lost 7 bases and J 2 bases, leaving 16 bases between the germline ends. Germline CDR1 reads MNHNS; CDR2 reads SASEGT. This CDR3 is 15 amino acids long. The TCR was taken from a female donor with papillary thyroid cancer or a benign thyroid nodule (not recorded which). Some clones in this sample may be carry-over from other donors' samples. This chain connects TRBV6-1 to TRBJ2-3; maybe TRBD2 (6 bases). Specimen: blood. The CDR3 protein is CASTPGGSNTDTQYF. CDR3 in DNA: TGTGCCAGCACCCCCGGGGGATCCAACACAGATACGCAGTATTTT.